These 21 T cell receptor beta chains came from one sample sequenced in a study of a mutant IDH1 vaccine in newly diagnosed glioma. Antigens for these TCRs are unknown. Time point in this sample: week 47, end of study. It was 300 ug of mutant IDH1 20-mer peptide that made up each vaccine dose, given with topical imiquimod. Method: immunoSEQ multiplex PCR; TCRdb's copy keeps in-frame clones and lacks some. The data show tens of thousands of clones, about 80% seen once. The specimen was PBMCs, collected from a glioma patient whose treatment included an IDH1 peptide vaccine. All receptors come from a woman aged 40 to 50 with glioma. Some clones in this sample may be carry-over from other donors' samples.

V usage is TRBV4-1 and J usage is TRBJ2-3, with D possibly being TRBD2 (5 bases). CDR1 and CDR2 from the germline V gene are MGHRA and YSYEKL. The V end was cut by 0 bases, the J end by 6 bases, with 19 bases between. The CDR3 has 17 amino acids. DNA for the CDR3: TGCGCCAGCAGCCAAGAACCGATCCGGGAAGGCGAGGATACGCAGTATTTT. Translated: CASSQEPIREGEDTQYF.

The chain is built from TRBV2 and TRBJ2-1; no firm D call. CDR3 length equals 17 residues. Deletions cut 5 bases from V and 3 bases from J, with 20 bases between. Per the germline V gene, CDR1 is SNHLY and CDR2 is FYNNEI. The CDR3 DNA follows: TGTGCCAGCAGTCTCCCGGAAGGGCCAGGCCTCTACAATGAGCAGTTCTTC. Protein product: CASSLPEGPGLYNEQFF.

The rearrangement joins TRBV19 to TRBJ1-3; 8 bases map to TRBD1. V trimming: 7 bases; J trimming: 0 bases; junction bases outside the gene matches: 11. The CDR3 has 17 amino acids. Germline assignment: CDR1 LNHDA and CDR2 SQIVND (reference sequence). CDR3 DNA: TGTGCCAGTACCTGGGGGGACAGGCGGAACTCTGGAAACACCATATATTTT. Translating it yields CASTWGDRRNSGNTIYF.

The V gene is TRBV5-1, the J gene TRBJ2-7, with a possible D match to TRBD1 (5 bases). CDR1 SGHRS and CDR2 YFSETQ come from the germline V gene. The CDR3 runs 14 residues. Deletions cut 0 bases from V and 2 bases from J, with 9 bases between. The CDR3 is CASSLVGAAYEQYF. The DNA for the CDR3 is TGCGCCAGCAGCTTGGTTGGGGCCGCCTACGAGCAGTACTTC.

DNA of the CDR3: TGCGCCAGCAGCCAAGAAACCAGGTGGAACACCGGGGAGCTGTTTTTT. Its protein is CASSQETRWNTGELFF. The gene calls are TRBV4-3 and TRBJ2-2; D call uncertain. This CDR3 region has 16 residues. V gave up 0 bases and J gave up 1 base, with 9 bases separating them. Per germline, CDR1 LGHNA and CDR2 YSLEER.

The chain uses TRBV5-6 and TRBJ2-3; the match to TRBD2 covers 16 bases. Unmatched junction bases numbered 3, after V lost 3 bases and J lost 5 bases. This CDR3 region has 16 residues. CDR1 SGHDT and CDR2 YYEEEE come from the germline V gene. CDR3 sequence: CASSSGTSGRGDTQYF. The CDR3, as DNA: TGTGCCAGCAGCTCCGGGACTAGCGGGAGGGGAGATACGCAGTATTTT.

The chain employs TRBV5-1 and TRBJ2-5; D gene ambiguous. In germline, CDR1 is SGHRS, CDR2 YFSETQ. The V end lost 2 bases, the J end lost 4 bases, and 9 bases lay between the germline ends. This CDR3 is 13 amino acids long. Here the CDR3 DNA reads TGCGCCAGCAGCTTCGTCCCGGGAGAGACCCAGTACTTC. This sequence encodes CASSFVPGETQYF. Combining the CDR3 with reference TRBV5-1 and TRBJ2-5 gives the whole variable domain KAGVTQTPRYLIKTRGQQVTLSCSPISGHRSVSWYQQTPGQGLQFLFEYFSETQRNKGNFPGRFSGRQFSNSRSEMNVSTLELGDSALYLCASSFVPGETQYFGPGTRLLVL.

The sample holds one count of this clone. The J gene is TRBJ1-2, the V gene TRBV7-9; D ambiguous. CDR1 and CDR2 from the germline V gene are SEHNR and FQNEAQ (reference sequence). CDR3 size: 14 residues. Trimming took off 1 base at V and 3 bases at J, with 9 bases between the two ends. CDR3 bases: TGTGCCAGCAGCTTAGGCAGTTCGCACTATGGCTACACCTTC. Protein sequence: CASSLGSSHYGYTF. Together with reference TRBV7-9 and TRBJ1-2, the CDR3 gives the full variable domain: DTGVSQNPRHKITKRGQNVTFRCDPISEHNRLYWYRQTLGQGPEFLTYFQNEAQLEKSRLLSDRFSAERPKGSFSTLEIQRTEQGDSAMYLCASSLGSSHYGYTFGSGTRLTVV.

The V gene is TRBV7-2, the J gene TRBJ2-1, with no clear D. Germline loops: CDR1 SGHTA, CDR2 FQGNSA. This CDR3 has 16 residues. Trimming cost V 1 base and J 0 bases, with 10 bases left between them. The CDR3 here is CASSLVAASSYNEQFF. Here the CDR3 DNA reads TGTGCCAGCAGCTTAGTAGCTGCGAGCTCCTACAATGAGCAGTTCTTC.

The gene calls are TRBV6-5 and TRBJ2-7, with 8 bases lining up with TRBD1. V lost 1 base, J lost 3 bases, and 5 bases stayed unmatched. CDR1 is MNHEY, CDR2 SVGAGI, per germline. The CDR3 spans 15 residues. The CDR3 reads CASSYLTGGGYEQYF. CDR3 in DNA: TGTGCCAGCAGTTACTTAACAGGGGGAGGCTACGAGCAGTACTTC.

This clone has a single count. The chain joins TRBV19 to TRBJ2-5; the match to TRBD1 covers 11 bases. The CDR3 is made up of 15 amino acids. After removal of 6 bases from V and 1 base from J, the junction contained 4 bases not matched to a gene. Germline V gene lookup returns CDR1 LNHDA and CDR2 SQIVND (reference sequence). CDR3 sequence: CASSWGTGGQETQYF. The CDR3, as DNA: TGTGCCAGTAGCTGGGGGACAGGGGGCCAAGAGACCCAGTACTTC.

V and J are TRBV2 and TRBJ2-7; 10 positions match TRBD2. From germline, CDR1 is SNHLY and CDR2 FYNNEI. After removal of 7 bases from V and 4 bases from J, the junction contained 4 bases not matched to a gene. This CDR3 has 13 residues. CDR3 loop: CASTLAGAYEQYF. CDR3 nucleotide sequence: TGTGCCAGCACCCTAGCGGGGGCGTACGAGCAGTACTTC.

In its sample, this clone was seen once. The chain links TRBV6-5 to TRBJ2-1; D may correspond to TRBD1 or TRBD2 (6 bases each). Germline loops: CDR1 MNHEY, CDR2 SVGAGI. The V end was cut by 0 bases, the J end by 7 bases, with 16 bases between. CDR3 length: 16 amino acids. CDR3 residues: CASSYSGAGLQNEQFF. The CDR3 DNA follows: TGTGCCAGCAGTTACTCGGGGGCGGGGTTACAAAATGAGCAGTTCTTC.

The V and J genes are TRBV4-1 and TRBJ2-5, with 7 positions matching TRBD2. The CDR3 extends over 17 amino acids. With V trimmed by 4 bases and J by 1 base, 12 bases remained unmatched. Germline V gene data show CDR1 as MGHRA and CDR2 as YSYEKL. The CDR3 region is CASSPEEGTIFQETQYF. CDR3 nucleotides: TGCGCCAGCAGCCCGGAAGAAGGGACTATCTTCCAAGAGACCCAGTACTTC.

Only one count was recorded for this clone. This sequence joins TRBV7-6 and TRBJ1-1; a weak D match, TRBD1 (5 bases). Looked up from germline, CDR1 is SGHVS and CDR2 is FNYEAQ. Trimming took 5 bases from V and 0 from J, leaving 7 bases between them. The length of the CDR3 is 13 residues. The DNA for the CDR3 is TGTGCCAGCAGCAAACAGGTGAACACTGAAGCTTTCTTT. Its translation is CASSKQVNTEAFF.

CDR3: CASRLGHPNSPLHF. The CDR3 coding sequence is TGTGCCAGCAGGTTGGGACACCCCAATTCACCCCTCCACTTT. The chain links TRBV6-1 to TRBJ1-6; D is perhaps TRBD1 (6 bases). V shed 6 bases and J shed 7 bases, with 13 bases lying between them. Germline V lookup: CDR1 MNHNS, CDR2 SASEGT. The CDR3 has 14 residues.

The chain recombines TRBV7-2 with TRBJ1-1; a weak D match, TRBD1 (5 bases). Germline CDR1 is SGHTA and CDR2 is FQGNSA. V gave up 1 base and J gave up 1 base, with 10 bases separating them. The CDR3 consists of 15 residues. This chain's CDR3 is CASSLVLGANTEAFF. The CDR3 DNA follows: TGTGCCAGCAGCTTAGTACTAGGGGCGAACACTGAAGCTTTCTTT. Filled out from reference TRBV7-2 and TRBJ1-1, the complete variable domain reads GAGVSQSPSNKVTEKGKDVELRCDPISGHTALYWYRQSLGQGLEFLIYFQGNSAPDKSGLPSDRFSAERTGGSVSTLTIQRTQQEDSAVYLCASSLVLGANTEAFFGQGTRLTVV.

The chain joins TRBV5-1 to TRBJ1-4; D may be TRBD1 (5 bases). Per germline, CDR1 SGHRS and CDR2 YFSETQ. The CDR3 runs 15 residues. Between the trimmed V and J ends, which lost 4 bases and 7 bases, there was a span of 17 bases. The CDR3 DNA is TGCGCCAGCAGCCGGACCTCCACCGGGGGTGAAAAACTGTTTTTT. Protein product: CASSRTSTGGEKLFF.

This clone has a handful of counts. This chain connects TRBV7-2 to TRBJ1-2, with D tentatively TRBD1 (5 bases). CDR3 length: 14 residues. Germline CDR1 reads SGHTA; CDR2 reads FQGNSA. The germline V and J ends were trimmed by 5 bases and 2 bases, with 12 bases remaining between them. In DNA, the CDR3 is TGTGCCAGCAGCCCGAGGGGAGTCAACTATGGCTACACCTTC. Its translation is CASSPRGVNYGYTF.

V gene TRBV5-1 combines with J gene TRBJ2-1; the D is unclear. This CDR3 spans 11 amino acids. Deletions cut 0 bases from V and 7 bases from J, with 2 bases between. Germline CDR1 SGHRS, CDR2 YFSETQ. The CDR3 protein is CASSLANEQFF. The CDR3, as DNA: TGCGCCAGCAGCTTGGCAAATGAGCAGTTCTTC.

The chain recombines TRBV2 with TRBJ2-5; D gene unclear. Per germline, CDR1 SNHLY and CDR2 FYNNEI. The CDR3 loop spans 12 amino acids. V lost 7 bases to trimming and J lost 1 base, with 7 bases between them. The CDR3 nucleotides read TGTGCCAGCAAACTGGGCCAAGAGACCCAGTACTTC. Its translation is CASKLGQETQYF.